What follows are 6 T cell receptor beta chains derived from one specimen sequenced in a study of shared clonotypes between healthy human individuals. Using immunoSEQ multiplex PCR, the repertoire was profiled, and TCRdb retains in-frame clones only, with some absent. In the table there are around 2.1 million clones, approximately 96% of which are singletons. Source material: naive CD4+ T cells sorted from blood. Described subset: CD45RA+ positively selected. These receptors were collected from a man aged 18-30 years in good health.

A single count supports this clone. The rearrangement links TRBV7-2 to TRBJ2-7, with D tentatively TRBD2 (5 bases). Deletions cut 1 base from V and 0 bases from J, with 13 bases between. The CDR3 is 16 residues long. In germline, CDR1 is SGHTA, CDR2 FQGNSA. CDR3 in amino acids: CASSLVRGLGSYEQYF. For the CDR3, the DNA is TGTGCCAGCAGCTTAGTACGGGGTTTAGGCTCCTACGAGCAGTACTTC.

V usage is TRBV2 and J usage is TRBJ2-5; TRBD2 aligns across 10 bases. Germline V lookup: CDR1 SNHLY, CDR2 FYNNEI. Trimming removed 5 bases from V and 3 bases from J; junction bases left unmatched: 6. This CDR3 is built from 15 residues. CDR3 bases: TGTGCCAGCAGTCTTCTAGCGGGGGCCAAAGAGACCCAGTACTTC. Its translation: CASSLLAGAKETQYF.

The genes are TRBV20-1 and TRBJ1-1, with D unresolved. The V end was cut by 4 bases, the J end by 4 bases, with 7 bases between. CDR3 length: 11 amino acids. Per germline, CDR1 DFQATT and CDR2 SNEGSKA (reference sequence). The CDR3 sequence is CSANGLTEAFF. For the CDR3, the DNA is TGCAGTGCTAATGGCCTCACTGAAGCTTTCTTT.

The rearrangement links TRBV5-1 to TRBJ2-3; the match to TRBD1 covers 7 bases. Germline lookup yields CDR1 SGHRS and CDR2 YFSETQ. This CDR3 spans 14 amino acids. The ends lost 3 bases at V and 4 bases at J; junction bases unmatched: 5. The CDR3 loop is CASSSTGLADTQYF. In DNA form, the CDR3 reads TGCGCCAGCAGCTCGACAGGGTTGGCAGATACGCAGTATTTT.

The chain combines TRBV5-1 with TRBJ1-1; no clear D. The V end lost 3 bases, the J end lost 2 bases, and 14 bases lay between the germline ends. This CDR3 has 15 amino acids. Germline values: CDR1 SGHRS, CDR2 YFSETQ. CDR3 amino acids: CASSSQDSLNTEAFF. DNA of the CDR3: TGCGCCAGCAGCTCCCAGGACTCTCTTAACACTGAAGCTTTCTTT.

This clone was seen just once. The genes are TRBV20-1 and TRBJ2-7; no clear D. The ends were cut back, 1 base at V and 5 bases at J, with 6 bases in the middle. This CDR3 has 11 residues. CDR1 is DFQATT and CDR2 is SNEGSKA in the germline V gene (reference sequence). CDR3 nucleotides: TGCAGTGCTAGAGGAAGCAACGAGCAGTACTTC. Encoded protein: CSARGSNEQYF.